Each of the 29 T cell receptor beta chains below was sequenced from the same sample in a study of breast tumors, draining lymph nodes, adjacent tissues. Via MiXCR, TCRdb re-called the multiplex PCR reads, giving one row per CDR3 protein. The sample holds about 230,000 distinct CDR3 sequences, about 30% seen once. Breast cancer patients provided tissue from their axillary draining lymph nodes. Sequencing input: axillary lymph node tissue. The source is a female donor with breast cancer. Some clones in this sample may be carry-over from other donors' samples.

Many counts were recorded for this clonotype. This rearrangement joins TRBV6-6 to TRBJ1-5, with a tentative D call TRBD1 (6 bases). The germline V gene encodes CDR1 MNHNY and CDR2 SVGAGI (reference sequence). Trimming pared 7 bases from V and 6 bases from J, leaving 16 bases between. The CDR3 loop spans 14 amino acids. The CDR3 DNA reads as TGTGCCAGCACCCGGGGGGGGGCGAGTCAGCCCCAGCATTTT. This gives the protein CASTRGGASQPQHF.

This clonotype appeared once. The V gene is TRBV5-1, the J gene TRBJ2-7; D is possibly TRBD2 (6 bases). Germline CDR1 is SGHRS and CDR2 is YFSETQ. Trimming stripped 5 bases from V and 2 bases from J, with 11 bases between. This CDR3 is 13 amino acids long. CDR3 in amino acids: CASSEASAYEQYF. As DNA, the CDR3 is TGCGCCAGCAGTGAGGCTAGCGCCTACGAGCAGTACTTC.

This clonotype was observed at least ten times. The rearrangement joins TRBV7-9 to TRBJ1-3, with D uncertain. V lost 0 bases, J lost 4 bases, and 10 bases lay in between. The germline V gene has CDR1 SEHNR and CDR2 FQNEAQ (reference sequence). This CDR3 is 15 amino acids long. CDR3 coding DNA: TGTGCCAGCAGCTTAGCCAAAATACCAGGAAACACCATATATTTT. This gives the protein CASSLAKIPGNTIYF.

In its sample, this clonotype was seen many times. This sequence may be a read error, since a much larger clone differs from it by one base. This chain uses TRBV10-3 with TRBJ1-2; no reliable D call. Per germline, CDR1 ENHRY and CDR2 SYGVKD. The CDR3 is 13 residues long. The CDR3 sequence is CAINNGGNYGHTF. The CDR3, as DNA: TGTGCCATCAATAACGGAGGGAACTATGGCCACACCTTC.

This clonotype occurred many times. The chain carries TRBV29-1 and TRBJ1-2; D possibly corresponds to TRBD1 (5 bases). Trimming left V 3 bases short and J 6 bases short, with 14 bases between. CDR1 and CDR2 (germline): SQVTM, ANQGSEA. The CDR3 covers 13 residues. Written as DNA, the CDR3 is TGCAGCGTTGATGAGGGGTTTTTCGATGGCTACACCTTC. Amino acid sequence: CSVDEGFFDGYTF.

This clonotype appeared many times. This rearrangement joins TRBV2 to TRBJ2-5; TRBD2 might be the D (6 bases). There are 16 residues in the CDR3. V lost 3 bases and J 3 bases, leaving 17 bases between the germline ends. Germline loops: CDR1 SNHLY, CDR2 FYNNEI. Written as DNA, the CDR3 is TGTGCCAGCAGTGAGAGATCCCCGGGACTGAAAGAGACCCAGTACTTC. This encodes CASSERSPGLKETQYF. The entire variable domain, with the rest obtained from reference TRBV2 and TRBJ2-5, is as follows: EPEVTQTPSHQVTQMGQEVILRCVPISNHLYFYWYRQILGQKVEFLVSFYNNEISEKSEIFDDQFSVERPDGSNFTLKIRSTKLEDSAMYFCASSERSPGLKETQYFGPGTRLLVL.

Points on this clonotype: With a much larger clone just one base away, this may be a read error. The chain joins TRBV18 to TRBJ2-1; maybe TRBD1 (6 bases). The CDR3 loop spans 12 amino acids. CDR1 and CDR2 (germline): KGHSH, LQKENI. The CDR3 is CASSPIVSGQLF. DNA for the CDR3: TGTGCCAGCTCACCAATTGTGTCCGGACAGCTCTTC.

This clonotype was seen ten or more times. The rearrangement joins TRBV20-1 to TRBJ2-3; 9 nucleotides agree with TRBD2. The CDR3 loop spans 13 amino acids. CDR1 is DFQATT and CDR2 is SNEGSKA in the germline V gene (reference sequence). Trimming took 6 bases from V and 1 from J; bases not matched to a gene: 2. The CDR3 region has the DNA TGCAGTGCGAGACTAGCGGGCACAGATACGCAGTATTTT. This sequence encodes CSARLAGTDTQYF.

There are many counts of this clonotype. J is TRBJ2-2 and V is TRBV4-2; no firm D call. Germline CDR1 reads LGHNA; CDR2 reads YNFKEQ. The CDR3 consists of 16 residues. The V end lost 1 base, the J end lost 4 bases, and 13 bases lay between the germline ends. The CDR3 spells CASSQARLGRTGELFF. The CDR3 DNA sequence: TGTGCCAGCAGCCAAGCCCGGCTGGGCCGCACCGGGGAGCTGTTTTTT.

This clonotype showed up just once. The chain uses TRBV20-1 and TRBJ1-4, with a weak D call TRBD1 (5 bases). Germline values: CDR1 DFQATT, CDR2 SNEGSKA (reference sequence). Between the trimmed V and J ends, which lost 5 bases and 4 bases, there was a span of 17 bases. The CDR3 runs 15 residues. CDR3 coding DNA: TGCAGTGCTGACGTACAGGAATCCGTTAATGAAAAACTGTTTTTT. Residues: CSADVQESVNEKLFF.

A remark on this clonotype: A much more abundant neighbour one base away suggests this may be a read error. The gene calls are TRBV20-1 and TRBJ2-1; a weak D match, TRBD2 (5 bases). Germline CDR1 is DFQATT and CDR2 is SNEGSKA (reference sequence). This CDR3 region has 14 residues. CDR3 DNA sequence: TGCAGTGCTGAATCATTAGCGTCCTACACTGAGCAGTTCTTC. The encoded protein is CSAESLASYTEQFF.

V usage is TRBV6-6 and J usage is TRBJ1-4, with D perhaps TRBD1 (6 bases). Germline CDR1 reads MNHNY; CDR2 reads SVGAGI (reference sequence). This CDR3 is built from 14 residues. Between the trimmed V and J ends, which lost 6 bases and 8 bases, there was a span of 16 bases. CDR3 residues: CASSQWGRGEKLFF. The CDR3 region has the DNA TGTGCCAGCAGCCAGTGGGGGCGAGGGGAAAAACTGTTTTTT.

This clonotype has at least ten counts. This chain uses TRBV5-1 with TRBJ1-4, with 8 bases that match TRBD1. J was trimmed by 7 bases and V by 3 bases; bases with no gene match: 5. Germline CDR1 and CDR2: SGHRS and YFSETQ. CDR3 length equals 14 residues. The CDR3 is CASSSGTGGEKLFF. The CDR3 DNA is TGCGCCAGCAGCTCGGGGACAGGAGGTGAAAAACTGTTTTTT.

J is TRBJ2-4 and V is TRBV5-1; D is perhaps TRBD2 (6 bases). The CDR3 consists of 16 residues. CDR1 is SGHRS, CDR2 YFSETQ, per germline. Trimming shortened V by 4 bases and J by 1 base, and 15 bases separated the two germline ends. The CDR3 bases are TGCGCCAGCAGCCGCGATGGGGGGTCGGCCAAAAACATTCAGTACTTC. Its translation: CASSRDGGSAKNIQYF. The full variable domain, in which reference TRBV5-1 and TRBJ2-4 provide the parts outside the CDR3, is KAGVTQTPRYLIKTRGQQVTLSCSPISGHRSVSWYQQTPGQGLQFLFEYFSETQRNKGNFPGRFSGRQFSNSRSEMNVSTLELGDSALYLCASSRDGGSAKNIQYFGAGTRLSVL.

About this clonotype itself: One end of the junction is discordant with germline, which a read error may explain. J is TRBJ1-3 and V is TRBV14; tentative D call: TRBD1 (5 bases). This CDR3 comprises 17 residues. From germline, CDR1 is SGHDN and CDR2 FVKESK. The CDR3 nucleotides read TGTACCAGCAGCCAAGGAGGAGGCAGGGTGACTGGAAACACCGTATATTTT. Translation gives CTSSQGGGRVTGNTVYF.

This clonotype was picked up many times. J is TRBJ2-2 and V is TRBV2, with 9 bases matching TRBD1. Germline V gives CDR1 SNHLY, CDR2 FYNNEI. The CDR3 consists of 14 residues. V was clipped by 5 bases and J by 8 bases; unmatched bases: 6. The DNA of the CDR3 is TGTGCCAGCAGTTGGACAGGGGAATGGGGGGAGCTGTTTTTT. As protein: CASSWTGEWGELFF. Full variable domain (outside the CDR3, taken from reference TRBV2 and TRBJ2-2): EPEVTQTPSHQVTQMGQEVILRCVPISNHLYFYWYRQILGQKVEFLVSFYNNEISEKSEIFDDQFSVERPDGSNFTLKIRSTKLEDSAMYFCASSWTGEWGELFFGEGSRLTVL.

The chain uses TRBV5-6 and TRBJ2-1; D gene uncertain. This CDR3 has 16 residues. V shed 1 base and J shed 0 bases, with 11 bases lying between them. Germline CDR1 is SGHDT and CDR2 is YYEEEE. CDR3 nucleotide sequence: TGTGCCAGCAGCTTGATCCCTAGGAGCTCCTACAATGAGCAGTTCTTC. Translation gives CASSLIPRSSYNEQFF.

This clonotype was seen at least ten times. This chain joins TRBV6-5 and TRBJ1-2, with TRBD1 identical over 11 bases. Unmatched junction bases numbered 6, after V lost 2 bases and J lost 4 bases. This CDR3 contains 16 residues. The V gene's germline CDR1 is MNHEY and CDR2 SVGAGI. CDR3 sequence: CASSYGQGAEGYGYTF. DNA for the CDR3: TGTGCCAGCAGTTACGGACAGGGGGCGGAGGGCTATGGCTACACCTTC.

Ten or more counts support this clonotype. The chain has TRBV30 and TRBJ1-6, with TRBD1 matching over 7 bases. Germline V gene sequence: CDR1 GTSNPN, CDR2 SVGIG (reference sequence). The CDR3 is made up of 17 amino acids. The V gene end was trimmed by 0 bases and the J gene end by 2 bases; junction bases not matched to a gene: 7. The CDR3 here is CAWSVPLDRAYNSPLHF. CDR3 DNA sequence: TGTGCCTGGAGTGTACCCCTCGACAGGGCCTATAATTCACCCCTCCACTTT.

In regard to this clonotype: An end of the junction differs from the germline gene, which may be a read error. The chain joins TRBV24-1 to TRBJ2-1; no reliable D call. There are 13 residues in the CDR3. Germline V gene lookup returns CDR1 KGHDR and CDR2 SFDVKD. The CDR3 sequence is CATEASPYDEQFF. The CDR3, as DNA: TGTGCCACCGAGGCCAGCCCCTACGATGAGCAGTTCTTC.

This clonotype appeared many times. The chain couples TRBV7-9 to TRBJ1-3; 10 bases map to TRBD1. Losses at the gene ends were 4 bases for V and 7 bases for J; bases not matched to a gene: 10. The CDR3 runs to 16 residues. The germline CDR1 and CDR2 sequences are SEHNR and FQNEAQ (reference sequence). For the CDR3, the DNA is TGTGCCAGCAGCTGGGACAGAGACAGGGGGCGGAACACCATATATTTT. Its translation: CASSWDRDRGRNTIYF.

Of note for this clonotype: A much larger clone lies a single base off, so this may be a read error. The chain is built from TRBV20-1 and TRBJ2-4, with a weak D call TRBD2 (6 bases). This CDR3 contains 14 residues. Per germline, CDR1 DFQATT and CDR2 SNEGSKA (reference sequence). Between the trimmed V and J ends, which lost 3 bases and 5 bases, there was a span of 14 bases. In DNA, the CDR3 is TGCAGTGCTAGTCTGAGGGAGGCCCAAAACATTCAGTACTTC. This translates into CSASLREAQNIQYF.

This clonotype was detected many times. The chain links TRBV5-8 to TRBJ2-5, with D perhaps TRBD2 (6 bases). The CDR3 consists of 17 residues. The germline CDR1 and CDR2 sequences are SGHTS and YDEGEE. Trimming took off 0 bases at V and 5 bases at J, with 20 bases between the two ends. The CDR3 DNA sequence: TGTGCCAGCAGCTTGGCCATTAGCGGAGCCATTAGGGAGACCCAGTACTTC. It codes for CASSLAISGAIRETQYF.

This clonotype appeared many times. This chain links TRBV20-1 with TRBJ1-3; D is uncertain. The V end was cut by 0 bases, the J end by 0 bases, with 9 bases between. The V gene's germline CDR1 is DFQATT and CDR2 SNEGSKA (reference sequence). The CDR3 length is 15 residues. CDR3: CSARDLNFSGNTIYF. In DNA, the CDR3 is TGCAGTGCTAGAGATCTAAACTTCTCTGGAAACACCATATATTTT.

This clonotype was observed many times. The rearrangement joins TRBV30 to TRBJ2-7; 14 bases line up with TRBD2. Losses at the gene ends were 4 bases for V and 5 bases for J; bases not matched to a gene: 10. The CDR3 is made up of 16 amino acids. Germline CDR1 GTSNPN, CDR2 SVGIG (reference sequence). The CDR3 sequence: CAWNRGTSGSLDEQYF. Written as DNA, the CDR3 is TGTGCCTGGAACCGGGGGACTAGCGGGAGTCTCGACGAGCAGTACTTC.

This clonotype was counted ten times or more. The chain uses TRBV18 and TRBJ2-7, with 7 bases identical to TRBD2. Losses at the gene ends were 1 base for V and 7 bases for J; bases not matched to a gene: 4. In germline, CDR1 is KGHSH, CDR2 LQKENI. The CDR3 extends over 13 amino acids. In DNA, the CDR3 is TGTGCCAGCTCACCACGACTAGCTTCGGAGCAGTACTTC. As protein: CASSPRLASEQYF. Drawing the rest from reference TRBV18 and TRBJ2-7, the complete variable domain is NAGVMQNPRHLVRRRGQEARLRCSPMKGHSHVYWYRQLPEEGLKFMVYLQKENIIDESGMPKERFSAEFPKEGPSILRIQQVVRGDSAAYFCASSPRLASEQYFGPGTRLTVT.

This clonotype was picked up many times. J is TRBJ1-2 and V is TRBV2; 8 bases fit TRBD1. Germline trimming cut 6 bases from V and 8 bases from J; bases unmatched to any gene: 5. The CDR3 runs to 12 residues. The germline V gene has CDR1 SNHLY and CDR2 FYNNEI. CDR3 sequence reads: CASRTGQGGYTF. The DNA of the CDR3 is TGTGCCAGCAGAACCGGACAGGGAGGCTACACCTTC.

This clonotype was seen a few times. This could be a read error, since a much larger clone is one nucleotide away. The rearrangement uses TRBV5-4 and TRBJ2-1, with D unclear. The germline V gene has CDR1 SGHNT and CDR2 YYREEE (reference sequence). This CDR3 spans 11 amino acids. CDR3 nucleotides: TGTGCCAGCAGCGGAACCCATGAGCAGCTCTTC. This codes for CASSGTHEQLF.

This clonotype came up many times. This may be a read error: a much more frequent sequence differs by one nucleotide. V usage is TRBV15 and J usage is TRBJ1-5; 7 bases align to TRBD1. Germline CDR1 reads LNHNV; CDR2 reads YYDKDF (reference sequence). The CDR3 covers 15 residues. V lost 3 bases and J lost 6; bases outside the gene matches: 8. The CDR3 DNA sequence: TGTGCCACCAGCAGGGGTAGGGGGCGGGGTCAGCCCCAGCATTTT. Translating gives CATSRGRGRGQPQHF.